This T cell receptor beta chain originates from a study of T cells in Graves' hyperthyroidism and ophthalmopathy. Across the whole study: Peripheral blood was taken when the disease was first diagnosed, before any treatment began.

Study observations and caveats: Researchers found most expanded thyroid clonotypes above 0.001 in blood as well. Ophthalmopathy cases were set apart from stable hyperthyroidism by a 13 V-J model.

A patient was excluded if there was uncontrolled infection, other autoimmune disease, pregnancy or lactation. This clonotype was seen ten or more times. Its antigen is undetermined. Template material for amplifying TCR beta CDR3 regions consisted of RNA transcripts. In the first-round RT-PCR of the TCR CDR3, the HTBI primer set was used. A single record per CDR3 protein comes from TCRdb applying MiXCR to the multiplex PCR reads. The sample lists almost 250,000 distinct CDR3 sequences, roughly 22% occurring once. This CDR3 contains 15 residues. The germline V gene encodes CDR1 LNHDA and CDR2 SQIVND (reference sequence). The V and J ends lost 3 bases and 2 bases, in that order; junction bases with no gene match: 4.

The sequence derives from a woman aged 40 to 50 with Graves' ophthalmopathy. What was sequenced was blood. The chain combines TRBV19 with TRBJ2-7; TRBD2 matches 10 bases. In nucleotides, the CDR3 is TGTGCCAGTAGTATCAGGCTAGCGGGAGCCTACGAGCAGTACTTC. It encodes CASSIRLAGAYEQYF.